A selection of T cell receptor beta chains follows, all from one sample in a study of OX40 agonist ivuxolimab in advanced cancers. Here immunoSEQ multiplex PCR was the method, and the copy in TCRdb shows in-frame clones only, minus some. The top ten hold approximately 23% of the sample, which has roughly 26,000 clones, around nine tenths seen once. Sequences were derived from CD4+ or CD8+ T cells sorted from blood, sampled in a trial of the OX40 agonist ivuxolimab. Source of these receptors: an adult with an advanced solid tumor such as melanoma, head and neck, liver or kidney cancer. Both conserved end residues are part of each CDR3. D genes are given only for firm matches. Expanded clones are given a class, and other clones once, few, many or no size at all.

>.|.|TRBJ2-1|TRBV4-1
TGCGCCAGCAGCCTCGGGACCAAACTTTACAATGAGCAGTTCTTC
CASSLGTKLYNEQFF
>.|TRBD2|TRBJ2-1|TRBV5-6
TGTGCCAGCAGCCCACTTAGTAGCGGGGGGAGGTATGAGCAGTTCTTC
CASSPLSSGGRYEQFF
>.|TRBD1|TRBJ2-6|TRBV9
TGTGCCAGCAGCGTAGTGCAGGGGGCGCACGGGGCCAACGTCCTGACTTTC
CASSVVQGAHGANVLTF
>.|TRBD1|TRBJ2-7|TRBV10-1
TGCGCCAGCAGCCCCAGGACAGGGGGCGAGCAGTACTTC
CASSPRTGGEQYF
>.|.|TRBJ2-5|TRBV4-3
TGCGCCAGCAGCGTTGACAAGACCCAAGAGACCCAGTACTTC
CASSVDKTQETQYF
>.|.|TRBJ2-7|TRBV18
TGTGCCAGCTCACCGGGGGACTGGGTACAGTACTTC
CASSPGDWVQYF
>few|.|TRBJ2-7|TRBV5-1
TGCGCCAGCAGCCCCCGTGATTACTACGAGCAGTACTTC
CASSPRDYYEQYF
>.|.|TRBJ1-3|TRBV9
TGTGCCAGCAGCGGCCAGGCGAGCTCTGGAAACACCATATATTTT
CASSGQASSGNTIYF
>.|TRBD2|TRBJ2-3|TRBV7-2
TGTGCCAGCAGCTCCCCTCTAGCGGGGGCCACAGATACGCAGTATTTT
CASSSPLAGATDTQYF
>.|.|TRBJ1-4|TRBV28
TGTGCCAGCAGTCTCCTGACGTCAACTAATGAAAAACTGTTTTTT
CASSLLTSTNEKLFF
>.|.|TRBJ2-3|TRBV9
TGTGCCAGCAGCGTCCCAGTGAGTGGGGGCACAGATACGCAGTATTTT
CASSVPVSGGTDTQYF
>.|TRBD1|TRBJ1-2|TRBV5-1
TGCGCCAGCATCCCCGGGGGGGACAGTGGATATGGCTACACCTTC
CASIPGGDSGYGYTF
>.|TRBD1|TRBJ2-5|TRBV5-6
TGTGCCAGCAGCTTGGTACAGGGGGCAGGGGAGACCCAGTACTTC
CASSLVQGAGETQYF
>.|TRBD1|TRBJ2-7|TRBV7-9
TGTGCCAGCAGCTCCCGGGACAGGGGTGCCTACGAGCAGTACTTC
CASSSRDRGAYEQYF
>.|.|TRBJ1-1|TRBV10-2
TGCGCCAGCAGTGCCTTAACAAACTTGGCTTTCTTT
CASSALTNLAFF
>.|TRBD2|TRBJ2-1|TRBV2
TGTGCCAGCAGTGAGGGACTAGCACATGAGCAGTTCTTC
CASSEGLAHEQFF
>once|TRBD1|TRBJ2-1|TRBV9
TGTGCCAGCAGCGCCGCGGACAGGGCGGAAACGTATTACAATGAGCAGTTCTTC
CASSAADRAETYYNEQFF
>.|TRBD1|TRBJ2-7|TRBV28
TGTGCCAGCTTGAGCCGGGACAGGGCCTACGAGCAGTACTTC
CASLSRDRAYEQYF
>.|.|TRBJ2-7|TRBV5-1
TGCGCCAGCAGCTGGGGGGCCGGGAACTACGAGCAGTACTTC
CASSWGAGNYEQYF
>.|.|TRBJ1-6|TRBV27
TGTGCCAGCAGTTTTCGGGGCAGGGCGAATTCACCCCTCCACTTT
CASSFRGRANSPLHF
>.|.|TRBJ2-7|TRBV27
TGTGCCAGCAGTTTCGGGGCCAGGGACTCCTTCTACGAGCAGTACTTC
CASSFGARDSFYEQYF
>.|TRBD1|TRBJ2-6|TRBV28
TGTGCCAGCAGTTTAATTAGACAGGGGAACGTCCTGACTTTC
CASSLIRQGNVLTF
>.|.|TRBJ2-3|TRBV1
TGCACCAGCAGCCACTTATCTAGCCCACATACGCAGTATTTT
CTSSHLSSPHTQYF
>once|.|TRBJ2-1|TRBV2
TGTGCCAGCAGTGAAGCGCTTAGGGTTGATGAGCAGTTCTTC
CASSEALRVDEQFF
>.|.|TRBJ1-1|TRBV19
TGTGCCAGTGGATGGACATTGATGAACACTGAAGCTTTCTTT
CASGWTLMNTEAFF
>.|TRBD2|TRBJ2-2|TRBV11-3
TGTGCCAGCAGCCAGCTAGCGGGAGGGGAAACCGGGGAGCTGTTTTTT
CASSQLAGGETGELFF
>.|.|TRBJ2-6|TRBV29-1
TGCAGCGTCCCAGAGATCGTCTCTGGGGCCAACGTCCTGACTTTC
CSVPEIVSGANVLTF
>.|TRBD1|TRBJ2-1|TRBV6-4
TGTGCCAGCTCAGACAGGGCAAACAATGAGCAGTTCTTC
CASSDRANNEQFF
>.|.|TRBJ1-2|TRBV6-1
TGTGCCAGCAGTTACGGACGTGGCTACACCTTC
CASSYGRGYTF
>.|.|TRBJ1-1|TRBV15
TGTGCCACCAGCAGACCAGGGCGAACTGAAGCTTTCTTT
CATSRPGRTEAFF
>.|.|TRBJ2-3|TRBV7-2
TGTGCCAGCAGCGCCTACTCAGATACGCAGTATTTT
CASSAYSDTQYF
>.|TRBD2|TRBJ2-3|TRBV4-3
TGCGCCAGCAGCCCCCACAGGCTACCCGGGACTAGCGCTAGCACAGATACGCAGTATTTT
CASSPHRLPGTSASTDTQYF
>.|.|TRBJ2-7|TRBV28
TGTGCCAGCAGTTTATCCGGGAGTAGTGACGAGCAGTACTTC
CASSLSGSSDEQYF
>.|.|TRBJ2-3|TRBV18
TGTGCCAGCTCAACGGGGGAGGCGACAGATACGCAGTATTTT
CASSTGEATDTQYF
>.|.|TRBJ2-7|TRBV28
TGTGCCAGCCTGGGCGAATTCGGCTACGAGCAGTACTTC
CASLGEFGYEQYF
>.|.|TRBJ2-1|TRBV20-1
TGCAGTGCTAGGACAAATGAGCAGTTCTTC
CSARTNEQFF
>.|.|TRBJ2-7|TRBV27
TGTGCCAGCAGTTCGGGACAAAGCTACGAGCAGTACTTC
CASSSGQSYEQYF
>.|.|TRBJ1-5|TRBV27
TGTGCCAGCAGTTTATCCGGGGCGGCGGCAGGGAGCAATCAGCCCCAGCATTTT
CASSLSGAAAGSNQPQHF
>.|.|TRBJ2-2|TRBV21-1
TGTGCCAGCTTGGGACAGCCTCTTTTTACCGGGGAGCTGTTTTTT
CASLGQPLFTGELFF
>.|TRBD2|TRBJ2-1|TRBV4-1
TGCGCCAGCAGCCAATCCGGGGGGGGCTTCTACAATGAGCAGTTCTTC
CASSQSGGGFYNEQFF
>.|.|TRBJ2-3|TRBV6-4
TGTGCCAGCAGTGAAAGGGCAGGGACCACAGATACGCAGTATTTT
CASSERAGTTDTQYF
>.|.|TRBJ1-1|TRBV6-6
TGTGCCAGCAGTTACTCGAGAGTGGAAGCTTTCTTT
CASSYSRVEAFF
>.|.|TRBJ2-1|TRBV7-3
TGTGCCAGCAGCTTAGCAGGAGCTTCCTACAATGAGCAGTTCTTC
CASSLAGASYNEQFF
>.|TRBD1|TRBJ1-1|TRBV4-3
TGCGCCAGCAGCCAAGGGACAGGGCTGAACACTGAAGCTTTCTTT
CASSQGTGLNTEAFF
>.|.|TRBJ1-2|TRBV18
TGTGCCAGCTCACCGCCTCCCTGGGAGGTTTTCTATGGCTACACCTTC
CASSPPPWEVFYGYTF
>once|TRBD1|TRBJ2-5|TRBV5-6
TGTGCCAGCAGCTTGGGACAGGGGAACAGGGAGACCCAGTACTTC
CASSLGQGNRETQYF
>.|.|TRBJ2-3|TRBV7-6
TGTGCCAGCAGCTTAAATGTAGCACCAGATACGCAGTATTTT
CASSLNVAPDTQYF
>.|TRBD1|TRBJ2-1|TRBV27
TGTGCCAGCTCTACGGGACAGTTTAACAATGAGCAGTTCTTC
CASSTGQFNNEQFF
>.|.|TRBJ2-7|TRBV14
TGTGCCAGCAGCTCCCGCGGGTCGTCCTACGAGCAGTACTTC
CASSSRGSSYEQYF
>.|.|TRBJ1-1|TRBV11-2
TGTGCCAGCAGCCCGTGGAGGGGAGACACTGAAGCTTTCTTT
CASSPWRGDTEAFF
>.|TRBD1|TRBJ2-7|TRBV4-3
TGCGCCAGCAGCCAAGGTCCCGAGGACAGGGTACTTCACGAGCAGTACTTC
CASSQGPEDRVLHEQYF
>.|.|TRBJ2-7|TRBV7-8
TGTGCCAGCAGCTCCGAGGGGGGGTTTCCCTACGAGCAGTACTTC
CASSSEGGFPYEQYF
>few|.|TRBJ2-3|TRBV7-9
TGTGCCAGCAGCGTCGGGGTCGCAGATACGCAGTATTTT
CASSVGVADTQYF
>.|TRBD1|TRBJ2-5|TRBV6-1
TGTGCCAGCAGTGAGGGGACAGGAACAGGGGCAGAGACCCAGTACTTC
CASSEGTGTGAETQYF
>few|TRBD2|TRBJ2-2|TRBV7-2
TGTGCCAGCAGCCATAGCGGGGGCCTGGCCGGGGAGCTGTTTTTT
CASSHSGGLAGELFF
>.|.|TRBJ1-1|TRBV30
TGTGCCTGGATAGCCCCAGGAAACACTGAAGCTTTCTTT
CAWIAPGNTEAFF
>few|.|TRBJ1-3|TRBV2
TGTGCCTGGCACAGCTCTGGAAACACCATATATTTT
CAWHSSGNTIYF